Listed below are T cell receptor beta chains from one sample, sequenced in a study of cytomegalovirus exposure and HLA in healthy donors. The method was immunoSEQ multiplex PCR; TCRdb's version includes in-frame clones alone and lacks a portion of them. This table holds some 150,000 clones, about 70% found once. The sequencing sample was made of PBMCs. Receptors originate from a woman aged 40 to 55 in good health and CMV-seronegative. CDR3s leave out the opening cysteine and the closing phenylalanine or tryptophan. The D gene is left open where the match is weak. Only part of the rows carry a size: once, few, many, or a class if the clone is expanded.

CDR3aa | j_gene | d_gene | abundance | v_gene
ASSPRGEKLF | TRBJ1-4 | . | few | TRBV5-1
SAPRGYGYT | TRBJ1-2 | . | . | TRBV20-1
ASSRGTASGYT | TRBJ1-2 | TRBD1 | few | TRBV7-2
ASSPSTGEAGELF | TRBJ2-2 | TRBD1 | . | TRBV18
ATSRDRGGVNEKLF | TRBJ1-4 | . | . | TRBV15
AWSVGGFSGANVLT | TRBJ2-6 | . | . | TRBV30
ATSREAGLSYEQY | TRBJ2-7 | . | . | TRBV15
ASSRRTTGTTEAF | TRBJ1-1 | . | . | TRBV2
ASSWATGSGNTIY | TRBJ1-3 | . | few | TRBV5-5
ASSPGGNTEAF | TRBJ1-1 | . | . | TRBV7-2
ASSGVSGGAGEQY | TRBJ2-7 | TRBD2 | few | TRBV28
ASSAGTGVVYGYT | TRBJ1-2 | TRBD1 | . | TRBV2
ASSLRGTLNSPLH | TRBJ1-6 | . | . | TRBV5-8
ASSAPAGWAETQY | TRBJ2-5 | TRBD2 | . | TRBV25-1
ASSELDSRTDTQY | TRBJ2-3 | . | . | TRBV6-1
ASSQGVIPPGGGDTQY | TRBJ2-3 | TRBD2 | . | TRBV4-1
ASSLAQGMNTEAF | TRBJ1-1 | . | . | TRBV7-9
ASSDAGMNTGELF | TRBJ2-2 | . | once | TRBV25-1
ASSSSLGTQY | TRBJ2-5 | . | . | TRBV6-6
ASSLSRDADTQY | TRBJ2-3 | . | . | TRBV28
ASSPSQGTNSPLH | TRBJ1-6 | . | few | TRBV18
ASSLLAGYSPLH | TRBJ1-6 | . | . | TRBV13
ASSLTGVVQETQY | TRBJ2-5 | TRBD1 | . | TRBV27
ASSLTSGGASLNEQF | TRBJ2-1 | TRBD2 | . | TRBV7-3
ASSPWGQRNEQF | TRBJ2-1 | TRBD1 | few | TRBV6-5
ATSRGALNTEAF | TRBJ1-1 | . | . | TRBV15
ASSPGQGDIQY | TRBJ2-4 | TRBD1 | . | TRBV4-1
ASSTTGDTDWKNIQY | TRBJ2-4 | TRBD1 | . | TRBV25-1
SAGLTTGELF | TRBJ2-2 | . | . | TRBV29-1